This TCR beta chain stems from a study of Graves' ophthalmopathy and Graves' hyperthyroidism. The TCR beta CDR3 regions underwent amplification from RNA transcripts. RT-PCR with HTBI primers came first, then second-round multiplex PCR. TCRdb ran MiXCR on the multiplex PCR reads and lists one entry per CDR3 protein. The sample has hundreds of thousands of distinct CDR3 sequences; 45% are singletons. Many counts were recorded for this clonotype. The target antigen is unknown. Its ends do not fully match the called genes, so a read error is possible. Germline CDR1 reads SNHLY; CDR2 reads FYNNEI. The CDR3 is made up of 11 amino acids. Presentation of ophthalmopathy in the donors involved moderate-to-severe activity, CAS ≥3, NOSPECS ≥4 and a duration under 3 months. General study points: Most expanded clonotypes from thyroid (those above 0.001 frequency) were also found in blood. Classification of ophthalmopathy versus stable hyperthyroidism by a 13-signature model yielded about 88% sensitivity and just over 80% specificity.

The chain combines TRBV2 with TRBJ2-7, with D unresolved. The receptor's source is an adult man with Graves' ophthalmopathy. The sample comprised peripheral blood. CDR3 nucleotides: TGCGCCAGCAGTGAGATCTACGAGCAGTACTTC. It translates to CASSEIYEQYF. The full variable domain, with the rest looked up from reference TRBV2 and TRBJ2-7, is EPEVTQTPSHQVTQMGQEVILRCVPISNHLYFYWYRQILGQKVEFLVSFYNNEISEKSEIFDDQFSVERPDGSNFTLKIRSTKLEDSAMYFCASSEIYEQYFGPGTRLTVT.